Listed below are T cell receptor beta chains from one sample, sequenced in a study of OX40 agonist ivuxolimab in advanced cancers. TCRdb's table, derived via immunoSEQ multiplex PCR, lists solely in-frame clones and lacks some. The repertoire holds 35,000 to 50,000 clones, with about 86% as singletons. This sample comprised CD4+ or CD8+ T cells sorted from blood, obtained in a trial of the OX40 agonist ivuxolimab. These receptor sequences come from an adult with an advanced solid tumor such as melanoma, head and neck, liver or kidney cancer. Both conserved end residues are part of each CDR3. Each record gives: D gene, clone size, V gene, J gene, CDR3 protein, CDR3 DNA. D genes are given only for firm matches. Clone size is shown for a subset of rows, as once, few, many or a class of expanded clone.

>NA|NA|TRBV27|TRBJ2-3
CASSGNVGFTDTQYF
TGTGCCAGCAGTGGAAACGTTGGGTTCACAGATACGCAGTATTTT
>TRBD1|NA|TRBV9|TRBJ2-3
CASSRDRGQDITDTQYF
TGTGCCAGCAGCCGAGACAGGGGTCAGGATATAACGGATACGCAGTATTTT
>NA|NA|TRBV9|TRBJ2-5
CASSGLGVQETQYF
TGTGCCAGCAGCGGATTAGGGGTCCAAGAGACCCAGTACTTC
>TRBD2|NA|TRBV7-9|TRBJ2-3
CASSFRGGPDTQYF
TGTGCCAGCAGCTTCCGGGGGGGCCCAGATACGCAGTATTTT
>NA|NA|TRBV11-3|TRBJ2-4
CASSLAPRNIQYF
TGTGCCAGCAGCTTAGCCCCTAGGAACATTCAGTACTTC
>NA|NA|TRBV9|TRBJ2-5
CAGSARLGTETQYF
TGTGCCGGCAGCGCCCGGTTGGGCACAGAGACCCAGTACTTC
>TRBD1|NA|TRBV6-5|TRBJ2-7
CASSYSRGINEQYF
TGTGCCAGCAGTTACAGCAGGGGGATTAACGAGCAGTACTTC
>TRBD1|NA|TRBV6-5|TRBJ1-3
CASSYGTGTGVDTIYF
TGTGCCAGCAGTTACGGAACCGGGACAGGGGTAGACACCATATATTTT
>TRBD2|NA|TRBV5-1|TRBJ2-7
CASSWDSSGVSYEQYF
TGCGCCAGCAGCTGGGATTCTAGCGGGGTCTCCTACGAGCAGTACTTC
>TRBD1|NA|TRBV6-5|TRBJ1-1
CASSYRRGAGGSEAFF
TGTGCCAGCAGTTATCGAAGAGGGGCAGGGGGAAGTGAAGCTTTCTTT
>NA|NA|TRBV11-2|TRBJ2-3
CASSLDREDTQYF
TGTGCCAGCAGCTTAGATCGGGAAGATACGCAGTATTTT
>NA|NA|TRBV6-1|TRBJ2-7
CASSYEAAQYF
TGTGCCAGCAGTTACGAAGCTGCGCAGTACTTC
>NA|once|TRBV7-9|TRBJ2-7
CASSLVSPEQYF
TGTGCCAGCAGCTTAGTAAGCCCTGAGCAGTACTTC
>TRBD2|large|TRBV2|TRBJ2-7
CASRTGTSDHEQYF
TGTGCCAGCAGGACCGGGACTAGCGACCACGAGCAGTACTTC
>TRBD1|NA|TRBV19|TRBJ1-6
CASSIEPGQNSPLHF
TGTGCCAGTAGTATAGAACCGGGACAGAATTCACCCCTCCACTTT
>NA|NA|TRBV6-1|TRBJ1-1
CASSETQTTEAFF
TGTGCCAGCAGTGAGACACAGACCACTGAAGCTTTCTTT
>NA|NA|TRBV19|TRBJ2-7
CASSSSGDTSYEQYF
TGTGCCAGTAGTTCCTCGGGGGACACCTCCTACGAGCAGTACTTC
>NA|few|TRBV7-3|TRBJ2-3
CASSQPGDTQYF
TGTGCCAGCAGCCAACCAGGGGATACGCAGTATTTT
>NA|NA|TRBV19|TRBJ2-5
CASSTPVGGETQYF
TGTGCCAGTAGTACCCCGGTTGGGGGAGAGACCCAGTACTTC
>NA|NA|TRBV18|TRBJ1-1
CASSPTTVNTEAFF
TGTGCCAGCTCACCGACGACAGTGAACACTGAAGCTTTCTTT
>NA|NA|TRBV5-1|TRBJ1-3
CASSYSGFGGNTIYF
TGCGCCAGCAGCTACTCTGGTTTCGGAGGAAACACCATATATTTT
>NA|NA|TRBV7-8|TRBJ1-6
CASSPKLRDKISPLHF
TGTGCCAGCAGCCCAAAGCTCAGGGACAAGATTTCACCCCTCCACTTT
>NA|NA|TRBV5-1|TRBJ1-4
CASSLEEGSEKLFF
TGCGCCAGCAGCTTGGAGGAGGGTAGCGAAAAACTGTTTTTT
>NA|NA|TRBV5-6|TRBJ2-5
CASSNLGSRETQYF
TGTGCCAGCAGCAATCTTGGCTCCAGGGAGACCCAGTACTTC
>NA|NA|TRBV5-1|TRBJ1-1
CASSLSGFGTEAFF
TGCGCCAGCAGCTTGTCAGGGTTCGGGACTGAAGCTTTCTTT
>NA|few|TRBV18|TRBJ2-2
CASSHGQNTGELFF
TGTGCCAGCTCACATGGACAAAACACCGGGGAGCTGTTTTTT
>NA|NA|TRBV13|TRBJ1-1
CASSPGHMNTEAFF
TGTGCCAGCAGCCCCGGACACATGAACACTGAAGCTTTCTTT
>NA|NA|TRBV5-1|TRBJ1-1
CASSTQMNTEAFF
TGCGCCAGCAGCACACAGATGAACACTGAAGCTTTCTTT
>TRBD1|few|TRBV11-3|TRBJ2-5
CASSLGGTGGVRETQYF
TGTGCCAGCAGCTTAGGAGGGACAGGGGGCGTGCGAGAGACCCAGTACTTC
>NA|NA|TRBV6-5|TRBJ1-1
CASRWDRLSAAFF
TGTGCCAGCCGATGGGACCGCCTCTCAGCGGCTTTCTTT
>NA|NA|TRBV30|TRBJ2-3
CALGTSGGTDTQYF
TGTGCTTTGGGGACTTCAGGAGGGACAGATACGCAGTATTTT
>TRBD2|NA|TRBV2|TRBJ2-1
CASSRTSSYNEQFF
TGTGCCAGCAGTCGGACTAGCTCGTACAATGAGCAGTTCTTC
>NA|once|TRBV10-1|TRBJ2-3
CASSYETGLTSTDTQYF
TGCGCCAGCAGCTATGAGACCGGACTAACTAGCACAGATACGCAGTATTTT
>TRBD1|NA|TRBV4-1|TRBJ1-1
CASSQGQGYREAFF
TGCGCCAGCAGCCAGGGACAGGGGTATCGGGAAGCTTTCTTT
>NA|NA|TRBV20-1|TRBJ2-7
CSALQGHEQYF
TGCAGTGCTCTCCAGGGTCACGAGCAGTACTTC
>NA|NA|TRBV10-3|TRBJ2-5
CAIGDPSGETQYF
TGTGCCATCGGGGACCCCTCTGGGGAGACCCAGTACTTC
>TRBD1|NA|TRBV19|TRBJ2-1
CASKQGANEQFF
TGTGCCAGTAAGCAGGGGGCCAATGAGCAGTTCTTC
>TRBD2|NA|TRBV7-2|TRBJ2-2
CASRPGGNTGELFF
TGTGCCAGCAGACCGGGGGGGAACACCGGGGAGCTGTTTTTT
>NA|NA|TRBV6-1|TRBJ1-3
CASSEGINSGNTIYF
TGTGCCAGCAGTGAAGGGATAAACTCTGGAAACACCATATATTTT
>NA|NA|TRBV7-9|TRBJ2-1
CASSLAVGPLAYNEQFF
TGTGCCAGCAGCTTAGCGGTCGGGCCCCTAGCCTACAATGAGCAGTTCTTC
>TRBD1|NA|TRBV6-5|TRBJ1-2
CASSEQGDNYGYTF
TGTGCCAGCAGTGAACAGGGGGATAACTATGGCTACACCTTC
>TRBD2|NA|TRBV2|TRBJ2-1
CASSGLAGGFNEQFF
TGTGCCAGCAGTGGACTAGCGGGAGGTTTTAATGAGCAGTTCTTC
>TRBD1|few|TRBV28|TRBJ1-5
CASSFLWLQGGSNQPQHF
TGTGCCAGCAGTTTTTTATGGTTACAGGGGGGGAGCAATCAGCCCCAGCATTTT
>NA|NA|TRBV5-4|TRBJ2-7
CASSDPTATYEQYF
TGTGCCAGCAGCGACCCGACAGCCACCTACGAGCAGTACTTC
>NA|NA|TRBV29-1|TRBJ1-1
CSVEGRGGHSAIANTEAFF
TGCAGCGTTGAAGGCAGAGGGGGACATTCCGCCATTGCGAACACTGAAGCTTTCTTT
>TRBD1|NA|TRBV19|TRBJ1-2
CASRTPTGGYGYTF
TGTGCCAGTCGCACCCCGACAGGGGGCTATGGCTACACCTTC
>NA|NA|TRBV10-3|TRBJ2-5
CAISDGETQYF
TGTGCCATCAGTGACGGGGAGACCCAGTACTTC
>NA|NA|TRBV6-4|TRBJ2-5
CASSEVGRKETQYF
TGTGCCAGCAGTGAAGTGGGCAGGAAAGAGACCCAGTACTTC
>NA|NA|TRBV4-2|TRBJ2-3
CASSQGLEADTQYF
TGTGCCAGCAGCCAAGGACTAGAAGCAGATACGCAGTATTTT
>NA|NA|TRBV2|TRBJ2-1
CASHQTGKQFF
TGTGCCAGCCACCAGACCGGAAAGCAGTTCTTC
>NA|NA|TRBV18|TRBJ2-5
CASSPRGPKQETQYF
TGTGCCAGCTCACCGCGTGGGCCTAAACAAGAGACCCAGTACTTC
>TRBD1|few|TRBV4-2|TRBJ2-7
CASSQDRAGHEQYF
TGTGCCAGCAGCCAGGACAGGGCCGGGCACGAGCAGTACTTC
>NA|NA|TRBV19|TRBJ2-1
CASSKLAENEQFF
TGTGCCAGTAGTAAGTTAGCGGAAAATGAGCAGTTCTTC
>TRBD1|once|TRBV5-1|TRBJ1-1
CASSQTGQGNTEAFF
TGCGCCAGCAGCCAAACGGGACAGGGAAACACTGAAGCTTTCTTT
>NA|NA|TRBV11-2|TRBJ2-2
CASSPMRMYTGELFF
TGTGCCAGCAGCCCGATGCGTATGTACACCGGGGAGCTGTTTTTT
>NA|NA|TRBV10-1|TRBJ2-2
CASSDWGAGELFF
TGCGCCAGCAGTGATTGGGGGGCCGGGGAGCTGTTTTTT
>NA|NA|TRBV6-1|TRBJ2-5
CASSEAVTGRQTQYF
TGTGCCAGCAGTGAAGCGGTGACAGGGAGGCAGACCCAGTACTTC
>TRBD1|once|TRBV5-4|TRBJ2-1
CASSLGQDGYNEQFF
TGTGCCAGCAGTCTGGGACAGGACGGCTACAATGAGCAGTTCTTC
>NA|NA|TRBV7-9|TRBJ1-2
CASSLEGAQTNYGYTF
TGTGCCAGCAGCTTAGAAGGGGCCCAAACGAACTATGGCTACACCTTC
>TRBD2|NA|TRBV11-2|TRBJ2-7
CASRPSGGRAYEQYF
TGTGCCAGCAGGCCTTCGGGGGGGAGAGCCTACGAGCAGTACTTC